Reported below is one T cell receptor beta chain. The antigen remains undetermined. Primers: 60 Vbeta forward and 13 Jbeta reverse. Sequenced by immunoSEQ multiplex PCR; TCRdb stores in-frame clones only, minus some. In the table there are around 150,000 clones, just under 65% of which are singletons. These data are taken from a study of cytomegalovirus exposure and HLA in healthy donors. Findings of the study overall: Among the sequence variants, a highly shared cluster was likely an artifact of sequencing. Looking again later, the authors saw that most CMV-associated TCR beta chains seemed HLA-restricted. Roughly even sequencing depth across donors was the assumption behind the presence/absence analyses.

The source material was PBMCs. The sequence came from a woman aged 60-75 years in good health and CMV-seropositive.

CDR3 residues: CASSYPGLAKLPWQYF. In DNA, the CDR3 is TGTGCCAGCAGCTATCCGGGACTAGCAAAACTCCCCTGGCAGTACTTC. The chain uses TRBV28 and TRBJ2-7; 9 bases match TRBD2. The V segment lost 6 bases and the J segment 9 bases; nucleotides outside the gene matches: 18. This CDR3 is 16 amino acids long. CDR1 and CDR2 from the germline V gene are MDHEN and SYDVKM.